This T cell receptor beta chain was retrieved from a study of shared clonotypes between healthy human individuals. Study results and caveats: Rarefaction revealed incomplete sorted-subset sequencing despite large depth. Richness estimates generally favored naive over memory subsets.

The CDR3 extends over 12 amino acids. V lost 2 bases and J lost 8, with 8 bases in between. The germline V gene has CDR1 SGHNT and CDR2 YYREEE (reference sequence). Genomic DNA from each subset was divided evenly over several immunoSEQ plates. As processed by the authors: There were no quality scores in the junction-only immunoSEQ sequences, so filtering differed. Using immunoSEQ multiplex PCR, the repertoire was profiled, and TCRdb retains in-frame clones only, with some absent. V and J calls and clone size come straight from that table; D and trimming were deduced from the DNA. The sample consists of some 1.4 million clones, over 95% of them appearing once. Comments on this clone: Its specificity is unknown.

Source material: naive CD4+ T cells sorted from blood. Regarding subset: CD45RA+ positively selected. V and J are TRBV5-4 and TRBJ2-1; no clear D. The source is a man aged 30 to 45 in good health. CDR3 loop: CASSLDRDEQFF. In nucleotides, the CDR3 is TGTGCCAGCAGCTTAGATCGCGATGAGCAGTTCTTC.